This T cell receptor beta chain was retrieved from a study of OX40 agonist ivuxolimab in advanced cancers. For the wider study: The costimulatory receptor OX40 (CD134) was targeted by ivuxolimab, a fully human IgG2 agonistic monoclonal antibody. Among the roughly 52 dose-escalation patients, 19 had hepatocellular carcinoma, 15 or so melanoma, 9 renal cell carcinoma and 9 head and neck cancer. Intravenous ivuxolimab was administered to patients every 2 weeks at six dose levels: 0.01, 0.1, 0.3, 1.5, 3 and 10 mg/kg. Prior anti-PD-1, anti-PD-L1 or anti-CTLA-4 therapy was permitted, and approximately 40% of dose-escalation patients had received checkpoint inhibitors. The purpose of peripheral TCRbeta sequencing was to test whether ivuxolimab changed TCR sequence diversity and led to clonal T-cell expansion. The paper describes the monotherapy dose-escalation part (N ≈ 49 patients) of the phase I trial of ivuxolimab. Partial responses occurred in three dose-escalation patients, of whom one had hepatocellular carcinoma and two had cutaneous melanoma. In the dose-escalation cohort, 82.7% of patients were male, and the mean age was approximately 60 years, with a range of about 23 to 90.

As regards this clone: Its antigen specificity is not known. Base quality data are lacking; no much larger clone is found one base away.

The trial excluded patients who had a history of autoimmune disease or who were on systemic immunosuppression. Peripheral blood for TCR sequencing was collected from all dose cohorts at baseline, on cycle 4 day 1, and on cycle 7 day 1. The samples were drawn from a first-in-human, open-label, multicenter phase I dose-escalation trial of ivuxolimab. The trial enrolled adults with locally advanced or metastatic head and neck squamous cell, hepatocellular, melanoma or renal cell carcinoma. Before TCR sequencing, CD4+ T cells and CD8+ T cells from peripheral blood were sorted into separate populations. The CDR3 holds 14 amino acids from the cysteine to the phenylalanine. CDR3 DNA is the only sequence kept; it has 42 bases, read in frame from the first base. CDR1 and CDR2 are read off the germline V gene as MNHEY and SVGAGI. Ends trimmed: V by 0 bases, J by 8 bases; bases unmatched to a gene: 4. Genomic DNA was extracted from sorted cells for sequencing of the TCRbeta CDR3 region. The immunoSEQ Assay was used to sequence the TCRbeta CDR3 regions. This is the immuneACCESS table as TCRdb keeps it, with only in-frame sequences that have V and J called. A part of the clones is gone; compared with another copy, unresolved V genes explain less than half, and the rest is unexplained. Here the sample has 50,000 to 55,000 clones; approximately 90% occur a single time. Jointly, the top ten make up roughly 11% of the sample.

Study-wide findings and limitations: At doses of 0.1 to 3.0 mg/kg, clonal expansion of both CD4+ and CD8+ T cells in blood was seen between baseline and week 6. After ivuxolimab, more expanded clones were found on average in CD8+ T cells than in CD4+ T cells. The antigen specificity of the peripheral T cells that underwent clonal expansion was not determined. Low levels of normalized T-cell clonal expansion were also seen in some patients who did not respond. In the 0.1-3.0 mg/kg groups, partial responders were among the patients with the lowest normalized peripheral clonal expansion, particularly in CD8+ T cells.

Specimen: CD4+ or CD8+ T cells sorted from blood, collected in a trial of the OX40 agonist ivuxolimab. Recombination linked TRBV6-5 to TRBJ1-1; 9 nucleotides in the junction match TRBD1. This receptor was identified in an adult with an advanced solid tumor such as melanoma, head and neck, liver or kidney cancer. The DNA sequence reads TGTGCCAGCAGTTACTCAAGGGGACAGGGAGAAGCTTTCTTT. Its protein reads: CASSYSRGQGEAFF.